This entry lists 29 T cell receptor beta chains sequenced from one sample in a study of control samples from healthy donors and cancer patients. Measured with immunoSEQ multiplex PCR; TCRdb has only the in-frame clones, and not every one. The sample contains roughly 30,000 clones, around 80% of which appear only once. The sequenced sample was PBMCs. Receptors originate from a man aged 55 to 69 with head and neck cancer.

The chain uses TRBV18 and TRBJ1-1; 7 positions agree with TRBD1. The germline CDR1 and CDR2 sequences are KGHSH and LQKENI. Trimming cost V 6 bases and J 4 bases; bases outside gene matches: 11. The CDR3 length is 15 residues. CDR3 loop: CASSPTGAGGTEAFF. Written as DNA, the CDR3 is TGTGCCAGCTCCCCTACAGGGGCGGGGGGCACTGAAGCTTTCTTT.

The rearrangement uses TRBV7-2 and TRBJ1-4; 7 nucleotides align to TRBD1. Unmatched junction bases numbered 5, after V lost 5 bases and J lost 2 bases. Germline V gene lookup returns CDR1 SGHTA and CDR2 FQGNSA. This CDR3 contains 15 residues. This CDR3 is CASSAKTGTNEKLFF. The DNA for the CDR3 is TGTGCCAGCAGCGCGAAGACAGGGACTAATGAAAAACTGTTTTTT.

The chain carries TRBV7-8 and TRBJ1-5; no firm D call. V dropped 1 base and J dropped 2 bases, with 6 bases sitting between them. Germline loops: CDR1 SGHVS, CDR2 FQNEAQ. This CDR3 comprises 14 residues. The CDR3: CASSLVAGNQPQHF. DNA of the CDR3: TGTGCCAGCAGCTTAGTAGCAGGCAATCAGCCCCAGCATTTT. The full variable domain, rest sourced from reference TRBV7-8 and TRBJ1-5, is GAGVSQSPRYKVAKRGQDVALRCDPISGHVSLFWYQQALGQGPEFLTYFQNEAQLDKSGLPSDRFFAERPEGSVSTLKIQRTQQEDSAVYLCASSLVAGNQPQHFGDGTRLSIL.

The J gene is TRBJ2-7, the V gene TRBV28; 7 bases map to TRBD1. Germline CDR1 and CDR2: MDHEN and SYDVKM. This CDR3 comprises 14 residues. Trimming removed 2 bases from V and 1 base from J; junction bases left unmatched: 2. CDR3 sequence reads: CASSLDRVSYEQYF. The CDR3 nucleotides read TGTGCCAGCAGTTTAGACAGGGTATCCTACGAGCAGTACTTC.

J is TRBJ2-1 and V is TRBV19, with D perhaps matching TRBD1 (5 bases). Germline CDR1 is LNHDA and CDR2 is SQIVND (reference sequence). The CDR3 runs to 14 residues. V was cut by 0 bases and J by 5 bases, with 8 bases left in between. CDR3 sequence: CASSIETVHNEQFF. The CDR3 DNA sequence: TGTGCCAGTAGTATAGAGACAGTCCACAATGAGCAGTTCTTC.

The chain employs TRBV30 and TRBJ2-7, with a tentative D call TRBD2 (6 bases). The CDR3 has 16 residues. The V end was cut by 4 bases, the J end by 4 bases, with 23 bases between. Per germline, CDR1 GTSNPN and CDR2 SVGIG (reference sequence). CDR3 DNA: TGTGCCTGGACCGGCGGTGGGGGGACTGGCGTGTACGAGCAGTACTTC. Amino acid sequence: CAWTGGGGTGVYEQYF. Variable domain in full (rest from reference TRBV30 and TRBJ2-7): SQTIHQWPATLVQPVGSPLSLECTVEGTSNPNLYWYRQAAGRGLQLLFYSVGIGQISSEVPQNLSASRPQDRQFILSSKKLLLSDSGFYLCAWTGGGGTGVYEQYFGPGTRLTVT.

The chain recombines TRBV5-4 with TRBJ2-2, with 7 bases matching TRBD2. The length of the CDR3 is 15 residues. The V segment lost 4 bases and the J segment 2 bases; nucleotides outside the gene matches: 5. Germline V gene sequence: CDR1 SGHNT, CDR2 YYREEE (reference sequence). The CDR3 sequence: CASSPSGPNTGELFF. CDR3 sequence (DNA): TGTGCCAGCAGCCCTAGCGGACCTAACACCGGGGAGCTGTTTTTT.

This clone was seen once. The chain uses TRBV25-1 and TRBJ1-4; tentative D call: TRBD1 (5 bases). Germline CDR1 MGHDK, CDR2 SYGVNS. V lost 1 base, J lost 4 bases, and 13 bases lay in between. The CDR3 is made up of 16 amino acids. CDR3: CASSEFRAGNNEKLFF. The CDR3 DNA is TGTGCCAGCAGTGAATTCCGGGCAGGGAATAATGAAAAACTGTTTTTT.

CDR3 in DNA: TGTGCCAGTCGCCTAGCGGGAGAGTACAATGAGCAGTTCTTC. This sequence encodes CASRLAGEYNEQFF. This chain links TRBV19 with TRBJ2-1, with TRBD2 matching 10 bases. CDR1 and CDR2 (germline): LNHDA, SQIVND (reference sequence). CDR3 length: 14 residues. Trimming took 8 bases from V and 4 from J; bases not matched to a gene: 5.

The V call is TRBV28, the J call TRBJ2-1, with TRBD2 identical over 8 bases. CDR1 and CDR2 (germline): MDHEN, SYDVKM. The CDR3 spans 15 residues. Trimming cost V 6 bases and J 5 bases; bases outside gene matches: 9. In DNA form, the CDR3 reads TGTGCCAGCAGGTCCGGCGGACTAGCCCACAATGAGCAGTTCTTC. Its translation: CASRSGGLAHNEQFF.

The V gene is TRBV5-1, the J gene TRBJ2-5, with 7 nucleotides matching TRBD1. Germline V gives CDR1 SGHRS, CDR2 YFSETQ. The CDR3 is 15 amino acids. The V segment lost 1 base and the J segment 0 bases; nucleotides outside the gene matches: 3. CDR3 DNA sequence: TGCGCCAGCAGCTTGTGGGGGACAGACCAAGAGACCCAGTACTTC. Residues: CASSLWGTDQETQYF.

This clone came up once. The chain combines TRBV5-4 with TRBJ2-5; 9 bases map to TRBD1. The CDR3 sequence is 16 residues long. Losses at the gene ends were 4 bases for V and 4 bases for J; bases not matched to a gene: 11. Per the germline V gene, CDR1 is SGHNT and CDR2 is YYREEE (reference sequence). The CDR3 nucleotides are TGTGCCAGCAGCCAGGGACAGGGTGGGAGAAGAGAGACCCAGTACTTC. This translates into CASSQGQGGRRETQYF.

V gene TRBV9 combines with J gene TRBJ1-2; weak D call: TRBD1 (6 bases). Germline lookup yields CDR1 SGDLS and CDR2 YYNGEE. The V and J ends lost 0 bases and 1 base respectively, with 13 bases between them. This CDR3 is built from 16 residues. This chain's CDR3 is CASSVDPGGRNYGYTF. The CDR3 DNA sequence: TGTGCCAGCAGCGTAGATCCCGGGGGGCGTAACTATGGCTACACCTTC.

This clone was counted a few times. The V call is TRBV6-5, the J call TRBJ1-5; D is ambiguous. In germline, CDR1 is MNHEY, CDR2 SVGAGI. The V end lost 5 bases, the J end lost 11 bases, and 13 bases lay between the germline ends. The CDR3 totals 12 residues. For the CDR3, the DNA is TGTGCCAGCAGTCCCCCATCCGGGGCCCAGCATTTT. It encodes CASSPPSGAQHF.

This clone was seen a handful of times. The genes are TRBV11-2 and TRBJ2-3; 7 nucleotides agree with TRBD2. The length of the CDR3 is 16 residues. Per germline, CDR1 SGHAT and CDR2 FQNNGV. With 1 base clipped from V and 2 bases from J, the junction kept 6 bases outside the gene matches. The CDR3 sequence is CASSLAGGGSTDTQYF. The CDR3, as DNA: TGTGCCAGCAGCTTAGCGGGAGGTGGGTCCACAGATACGCAGTATTTT.

This clone was detected only a few times. The chain joins TRBV25-1 to TRBJ1-6; no definite D call. Trimming took off 0 bases at V and 6 bases at J, with 6 bases between the two ends. Germline V gene lookup returns CDR1 MGHDK and CDR2 SYGVNS. The CDR3 extends over 14 amino acids. The CDR3 sequence is CASSEYRSNSPLHF. CDR3 in DNA: TGTGCCAGCAGTGAATATCGGAGTAATTCACCCCTCCACTTT.

This rearrangement joins TRBV4-1 to TRBJ2-7, with a tentative D call TRBD1 (5 bases). The CDR3 loop spans 16 amino acids. Deletions cut 0 bases from V and 2 bases from J, with 14 bases between. Germline CDR1 MGHRA, CDR2 YSYEKL. CDR3 sequence (DNA): TGCGCCAGCAGCCAAGATGGGAACAGGCGCACCTACGAGCAGTACTTC. This gives the protein CASSQDGNRRTYEQYF.

The rearrangement links TRBV2 to TRBJ1-1; no firm D call. Germline values: CDR1 SNHLY, CDR2 FYNNEI. There are 14 residues in the CDR3. Trimming left V 4 bases short and J 1 base short, with 10 bases between. CDR3 DNA: TGTGCCAGCAGTGTCGCACGGCAGAACACTGAAGCTTTCTTT. This codes for CASSVARQNTEAFF.

The chain employs TRBV12-3 or TRBV12-4 and TRBJ2-7; unclear D gene. This CDR3 has 13 amino acids. The V end was cut by 6 bases, the J end by 2 bases, with 11 bases between. The DNA of the CDR3 is TGTGCCAGCAGCCCAGGCGGAGCCTACGAGCAGTACTTC. Protein sequence: CASSPGGAYEQYF.

This chain joins TRBV4-2 and TRBJ1-4; weak D call: TRBD1 (6 bases). V shed 3 bases and J shed 2 bases, with 10 bases lying between them. The CDR3 consists of 15 residues. From germline, CDR1 is LGHNA and CDR2 YNFKEQ. CDR3 bases: TGTGCCAGCAGCCAGCCCCAGGGGACTAATGAAAAACTGTTTTTT. Its protein product is CASSQPQGTNEKLFF.

V gene TRBV7-2 combines with J gene TRBJ2-1; 7 bases are shared with TRBD2. Germline V gene sequence: CDR1 SGHTA, CDR2 FQGNSA. J lost 7 bases, V lost 3 bases, and 6 bases had no gene match. CDR3 length: 14 residues. In DNA, the CDR3 is TGTGCCAGCAGCTTGCGGGAGTGGGGGAATGAGCAGTTCTTC. This translates into CASSLREWGNEQFF.

In this sample, this clone turned up a few times. The rearrangement uses TRBV28 and TRBJ2-7, with 10 positions matching TRBD2. The V gene end was trimmed by 5 bases and the J gene end by 5 bases; junction bases not matched to a gene: 9. CDR1 is MDHEN and CDR2 is SYDVKM in the germline V gene. CDR3 length equals 15 residues. In DNA, the CDR3 is TGTGCCAGCAGTCCGCCGCTAGCGGGAGTTAACGAGCAGTACTTC. Translation gives CASSPPLAGVNEQYF.

The rearrangement links TRBV12-3 or TRBV12-4 to TRBJ2-1; 7 bases line up with TRBD1. The CDR3 extends over 13 amino acids. After removal of 3 bases from V and 9 bases from J, the junction contained 5 bases not matched to a gene. The chain's CDR3 is CASSFAPGGEQFF. CDR3 coding DNA: TGTGCCAGCAGTTTCGCGCCAGGGGGTGAGCAGTTCTTC.

The chain combines TRBV21-1 with TRBJ2-4; whether TRBD1, the table's D call, matches the DNA was not checked. TRBV21-1 is termed a pseudogene. The CDR3 is made up of 15 amino acids. The CDR3 sequence is CASSKHIPSKNIQYF. The CDR3 DNA reads TGTGCCAGCAGCAAACACATACCGTCCAAAAACATTCAGTACTTC.

This sequence joins TRBV13 and TRBJ2-2; D uncertain. CDR3 length: 14 residues. Trimming took off 8 bases at V and 2 bases at J, with 12 bases between the two ends. Germline V gives CDR1 PRHDT, CDR2 FYEKMQ (reference sequence). The CDR3 here is CASQFSGNTGELFF. In DNA form, the CDR3 reads TGTGCCAGCCAATTCTCGGGTAACACCGGGGAGCTGTTTTTT.

This sequence joins TRBV30 and TRBJ2-7, with D unresolved. CDR3 length: 12 amino acids. CDR1 is GTSNPN, CDR2 SVGIG, per germline (reference sequence). V lost 2 bases and J lost 4, with 9 bases in between. The CDR3 DNA reads as TGTGCCTGGAGTAGGCTAGGTTACGAGCAGTACTTC. Its protein product is CAWSRLGYEQYF.

The chain has TRBV7-2 and TRBJ2-7; perhaps TRBD2 as D (6 bases). The CDR3 is 13 amino acids. Trimming stripped 2 bases from V and 6 bases from J, with 11 bases between. Germline loops: CDR1 SGHTA, CDR2 FQGNSA. The CDR3 sequence is CASSLIGRSEQYF. The CDR3 DNA follows: TGTGCCAGCAGCTTAATTGGGAGGTCCGAGCAGTACTTC.

This chain links TRBV18 with TRBJ2-5; D might be TRBD1 (6 bases). The CDR3 spans 17 residues. The V gene's germline CDR1 is KGHSH and CDR2 LQKENI. Trimming took 3 bases from V and 9 from J, leaving 26 bases between them. For the CDR3, the DNA is TGTGCCAGCTCACCCCCTGGCGGACAGAAATCTAGAGTGGCCCAGTACTTC. Translation: CASSPPGGQKSRVAQYF.

The rearrangement links TRBV7-8 to TRBJ1-1; D is unresolved. The V end lost 2 bases, the J end lost 6 bases, and 16 bases lay between the germline ends. The CDR3 runs to 15 residues. Germline V gene sequence: CDR1 SGHVS, CDR2 FQNEAQ. The CDR3 sequence: CASSLLLVIRAEAFF. In DNA, the CDR3 is TGTGCCAGCAGCTTACTATTGGTTATTAGGGCTGAAGCTTTCTTT.